This T cell receptor beta chain derives from a study of blood T cell repertoires in COVID-19. About the research overall: Specimens from acute and convalescent COVID-19 originated in the United States, Italy and Spain. T cells, B-cell-depleted T cells, or PBMCs supplied cDNA or gDNA.

Original processing methods: Quantification of nucleated cells was approximated via reference gene primer amplification. Profiled with immunoSEQ multiplex PCR; TCRdb holds only in-frame clones, not every one. That table is the source of V, J and clone size, and D and trimming were worked out from the DNA. The profile shows fewer than 350,000 clones, 88% of them singletons. Germline V CDR1 and CDR2: SGHRS, YFSETQ. Trimming removed 1 base at V and 8 bases at J, with 13 bases between. The CDR3 totals 14 residues. This TCR came from a man aged 18-30 years with active or convalescent COVID-19. J is TRBJ2-1 and V is TRBV5-1; possible D gene TRBD2, 7 bases. Input material: peripheral blood. CDR3 nucleotides: TGCGCCAGCAGCTTGTTGGGGGGGGCCGATGAGCAGTTCTTC. Its translation: CASSLLGGADEQFF.